This entry is about one T cell receptor beta chain. The antigen this receptor binds is unknown. No qualities accompany the bases; no much larger clone lies one base away. The library was prepared using the immunoSEQ multiplex PCR assay. Around 92,000 TCR templates per sample were assayed by the deep sequencing platform. Genomic DNA extracted from sorted T cells was used for TCRbeta CDR3 sequencing. Per the original workflow: The R programming language was used for the clonal analysis of the TCRbeta CDR3 data. Alloreactive CD4+ and CD8+ clones were identified by comparing unstimulated samples to CFSE-low samples taken after the reaction. Alloreactive CD4+ clones were assigned to regulatory or non-regulatory origin by matching sequences to sorted unstimulated Treg and non-Treg repertoires. TCRdb took this table from immuneACCESS and kept in-frame rearrangements with V and J called. Such tables lack part of the clones; where checked against another copy, unresolved V genes explain under half of the gap, and the rest is unexplained. V and J calls plus clone size are reproduced from that table; the DNA served to infer D and trimming. This sample has some 81,000 clones in its table, and over 90% of those were observed once. Around a sixth of the sample belongs to the ten largest clones.

Sorted unstimulated T cells and proliferating T cells recovered from mixed lymphocyte reactions were subjected to TCRbeta CDR3 sequencing. Fresh whole blood from some eleven HLA-typed healthy donors was used to isolate PBMCs. The CDR3 covers 15 residues, taking in both the cysteine and the phenylalanine. Only CDR3 DNA remains: 45 bases, in frame from the first base. The germline V gene (reference sequence) provides CDR1 MNHEY and CDR2 SMNVEV. A distance of 17 bases separates the germline ends of V and J, which lose 6 bases and 3 bases respectively. This specimen belongs to a study of siplizumab effects on memory and regulatory T cells (dated by TCRdb to between 2018 and 2021). Regarding the research as a whole: The study examined how the anti-CD2 antibody siplizumab affects alloreactive T-cell subsets in allogeneic mixed lymphocyte reactions built from human PBMCs. Summary of the overall study and its limitations: Whether proliferating Tregs from siplizumab cultures actually had suppressive function was not functionally confirmed. Roughly 80-95% of proliferating CD4+ or CD8+ clones could not be assigned a naive or memory phenotype. Among mappable alloreactive CD4+ clones, an average Treg-derived fraction of almost 70% was observed with siplizumab, compared with 25% to 30% in control reactions. Because sequences at frequencies below about 10^-5 were poorly captured, only a minor fraction of alloreactive clones could be mapped back to unstimulated subsets. Unstimulated naive T cells appeared to be more diverse than memory T cells, and naive cells seemed to make a substantial contribution to the alloresponse. The cumulative frequency of alloreactive sequences that could be traced back to unstimulated CD4+ memory T cells was significantly reduced by siplizumab.

The source is a human donor in good health. The chain links TRBV27 with TRBJ2-5, with the D segment identity uncertain. The sample was CD8+ T cells sorted from blood. The CDR3 loop reads CASRLSAETKETQYF. The DNA reads TGTGCCAGCAGACTTTCAGCTGAAACCAAAGAGACCCAGTACTTC.